This is a list of T cell receptor beta chains from one sample in a study of PD-1 blockade in classical Hodgkin lymphoma. Libraries were prepared by immunoSEQ multiplex PCR; TCRdb keeps only in-frame clonotypes and omits some of them. The sample holds about 28,000 clones, approximately 79% seen once. The sequencing used CD4+ T cells from blood, collected before the fourth cycle of nivolumab. Every receptor here comes from a human donor with classical Hodgkin lymphoma. Both conserved end residues are part of each CDR3. D genes are given only for firm matches. Part of the rows lack a size; the others show once, few, many or a class for expanded clones.

abundance: -; v_gene: TRBV28; d_gene: TRBD2; len: 17; j_gene: TRBJ2-7; CDR3aa: CASSLPSLAGPKYEQYF; CDR3nt: TGTGCCAGCAGCCTACCAAGCCTAGCGGGCCCTAAGTACGAGCAGTACTTC
abundance: -; v_gene: TRBV9; d_gene: -; len: 13; j_gene: TRBJ2-6; CDR3aa: CASSVSGANVLTF; CDR3nt: TGTGCCAGCAGCGTGTCTGGGGCCAACGTCCTGACTTTC
abundance: -; v_gene: TRBV7-2; d_gene: -; len: 16; j_gene: TRBJ2-7; CDR3aa: CASSLGGRGHSYEQYF; CDR3nt: TGTGCCAGCAGCCTAGGGGGTCGCGGGCATTCCTACGAGCAGTACTTC
abundance: -; v_gene: TRBV6-5; d_gene: -; len: 14; j_gene: TRBJ1-1; CDR3aa: CASSFLAKGTEAFF; CDR3nt: TGTGCCAGCAGTTTCCTGGCTAAGGGGACTGAAGCTTTCTTT
abundance: once; v_gene: TRBV5-4; d_gene: -; len: 14; j_gene: TRBJ2-2; CDR3aa: CASSSGWDTGELFF; CDR3nt: TGTGCCAGCAGCTCGGGGTGGGACACCGGGGAGCTGTTTTTT
abundance: -; v_gene: TRBV27; d_gene: -; len: 13; j_gene: TRBJ1-4; CDR3aa: CASRKEYNEKLFF; CDR3nt: TGTGCCAGCAGGAAGGAGTATAATGAAAAACTGTTTTTT
abundance: -; v_gene: TRBV19; d_gene: TRBD1; len: 17; j_gene: TRBJ2-7; CDR3aa: CASRFGQGVALLYEQYF; CDR3nt: TGTGCCAGTAGGTTTGGACAGGGGGTAGCGCTACTATACGAGCAGTACTTC
abundance: -; v_gene: TRBV27; d_gene: -; len: 14; j_gene: TRBJ2-3; CDR3aa: CASSTHRGGDTQYF; CDR3nt: TGTGCCAGCAGTACTCACAGGGGGGGAGATACGCAGTATTTT
abundance: -; v_gene: TRBV27; d_gene: -; len: 15; j_gene: TRBJ2-7; CDR3aa: CASSNVYGGSYEQYF; CDR3nt: TGTGCCAGCAGCAACGTTTATGGGGGGTCCTACGAGCAGTACTTC
abundance: -; v_gene: TRBV6-5; d_gene: -; len: 15; j_gene: TRBJ2-7; CDR3aa: CASSVYQGTTYEQYF; CDR3nt: TGTGCCAGCAGTGTATACCAGGGGACTACCTACGAGCAGTACTTC
abundance: -; v_gene: TRBV15; d_gene: -; len: 15; j_gene: TRBJ2-1; CDR3aa: CATSSVGKRYNEQFF; CDR3nt: TGTGCCACCAGCAGCGTCGGAAAGCGATACAATGAGCAGTTCTTC
abundance: -; v_gene: TRBV29-1; d_gene: -; len: 14; j_gene: TRBJ2-7; CDR3aa: CSVEERARVGEQYF; CDR3nt: TGCAGCGTTGAAGAACGGGCCAGGGTAGGGGAGCAGTACTTC
abundance: -; v_gene: TRBV4-1; d_gene: TRBD2; len: 20; j_gene: TRBJ2-1; CDR3aa: CASSQRTVGTSGRAYNEQFF; CDR3nt: TGCGCCAGCAGCCAGAGGACCGTAGGGACTAGCGGGAGGGCCTACAATGAGCAGTTCTTC
abundance: -; v_gene: TRBV6-1; d_gene: -; len: 13; j_gene: TRBJ2-5; CDR3aa: CASSEAEQRTQYF; CDR3nt: TGTGCCAGCAGTGAAGCGGAGCAGAGGACCCAGTACTTC
abundance: -; v_gene: TRBV7-9; d_gene: -; len: 15; j_gene: TRBJ1-6; CDR3aa: CASSVSGAYNSPLHF; CDR3nt: TGTGCCAGCAGCGTTTCGGGCGCCTATAATTCACCCCTCCACTTT
abundance: -; v_gene: TRBV27; d_gene: -; len: 13; j_gene: TRBJ2-1; CDR3aa: CASSRSSYNEQFF; CDR3nt: TGTGCCAGCAGCCGGAGCTCCTACAATGAGCAGTTCTTC
abundance: -; v_gene: TRBV19; d_gene: -; len: 14; j_gene: TRBJ1-2; CDR3aa: CASSIYGAIYGYTF; CDR3nt: TGTGCCAGTAGTATTTATGGGGCGATCTATGGCTACACCTTC
abundance: -; v_gene: TRBV7-3; d_gene: -; len: 14; j_gene: TRBJ2-3; CDR3aa: CASSALETPGTQYF; CDR3nt: TGTGCCAGCAGCGCATTAGAGACCCCGGGTACGCAGTATTTT
abundance: once; v_gene: TRBV19; d_gene: -; len: 13; j_gene: TRBJ1-5; CDR3aa: CASSFGTRQPQHF; CDR3nt: TGTGCCAGTAGTTTCGGGACACGGCAGCCCCAGCATTTT
abundance: -; v_gene: TRBV7-2; d_gene: -; len: 15; j_gene: TRBJ2-1; CDR3aa: CASSFRGGGYNEQFF; CDR3nt: TGTGCCAGCAGCTTTAGAGGGGGTGGGTACAATGAGCAGTTCTTC
abundance: once; v_gene: TRBV4-1; d_gene: -; len: 16; j_gene: TRBJ2-7; CDR3aa: CASSQDGGAEPYEQYF; CDR3nt: TGCGCCAGCAGCCAAGATGGAGGGGCGGAACCCTACGAGCAGTACTTC
abundance: -; v_gene: TRBV27; d_gene: -; len: 15; j_gene: TRBJ2-1; CDR3aa: CASSLSRVGRNEQFF; CDR3nt: TGTGCCAGCAGTTTATCGCGGGTGGGTCGCAATGAGCAGTTCTTC
abundance: -; v_gene: TRBV29-1; d_gene: -; len: 13; j_gene: TRBJ2-5; CDR3aa: CSVGGAPQETQYF; CDR3nt: TGCAGCGTTGGTGGGGCGCCCCAAGAGACCCAGTACTTC
abundance: -; v_gene: TRBV29-1; d_gene: -; len: 15; j_gene: TRBJ2-3; CDR3aa: CSVPRGTPSTDTQYF; CDR3nt: TGCAGCGTACCAAGGGGGACACCTAGCACAGATACGCAGTATTTT
abundance: -; v_gene: TRBV15; d_gene: -; len: 14; j_gene: TRBJ1-2; CDR3aa: CATSRVLHNDGYTF; CDR3nt: TGTGCCACCAGCAGAGTGTTGCACAATGATGGCTACACCTTC
abundance: -; v_gene: TRBV19; d_gene: TRBD1; len: 13; j_gene: TRBJ2-1; CDR3aa: CASTRGTVYEQFF; CDR3nt: TGTGCCAGTACCAGGGGGACAGTTTATGAGCAGTTCTTC
abundance: -; v_gene: TRBV2; d_gene: TRBD2; len: 14; j_gene: TRBJ2-7; CDR3aa: CAVLGASGSYEQYF; CDR3nt: TGTGCCGTCCTCGGGGCTAGCGGATCCTACGAGCAGTACTTC
abundance: once; v_gene: TRBV27; d_gene: -; len: 14; j_gene: TRBJ1-1; CDR3aa: CASSFNDHHEAAFF; CDR3nt: TGTGCCAGCAGTTTTAACGATCACCATGAAGCGGCTTTCTTT
abundance: once; v_gene: TRBV11-3; d_gene: TRBD1; len: 15; j_gene: TRBJ2-5; CDR3aa: CASSEGQTLVETQYF; CDR3nt: TGTGCCAGCAGCGAGGGACAGACCCTCGTCGAGACCCAGTACTTC
abundance: few; v_gene: TRBV7-3; d_gene: -; len: 13; j_gene: TRBJ2-2; CDR3aa: CASSSIGPGELFF; CDR3nt: TGTGCCAGCAGCTCCATCGGGCCCGGGGAGCTGTTTTTT
abundance: -; v_gene: TRBV5-5; d_gene: TRBD1; len: 15; j_gene: TRBJ2-1; CDR3aa: CASSFGQGSYNEQFF; CDR3nt: TGTGCCAGCAGCTTTGGACAGGGCTCCTACAATGAGCAGTTCTTC
abundance: once; v_gene: TRBV18; d_gene: -; len: 14; j_gene: TRBJ1-5; CDR3aa: CASSPLTGNQPQHF; CDR3nt: TGTGCCAGCTCACCACTGACGGGCAATCAGCCCCAGCATTTT
abundance: -; v_gene: TRBV11-2; d_gene: TRBD1; len: 15; j_gene: TRBJ1-6; CDR3aa: CASSRPGQGHSPLHF; CDR3nt: TGTGCCAGCAGCCGCCCGGGACAGGGCCATTCACCCCTCCACTTT
abundance: medium-sized; v_gene: TRBV27; d_gene: -; len: 13; j_gene: TRBJ1-2; CDR3aa: CASKGSANYGYTF; CDR3nt: TGTGCCAGCAAAGGGTCAGCTAACTATGGCTACACCTTC
abundance: -; v_gene: TRBV28; d_gene: -; len: 17; j_gene: TRBJ2-1; CDR3aa: CASSRPIGSSGYNEQFF; CDR3nt: TGTGCCAGCAGTCGCCCGATTGGATCCAGCGGCTACAATGAGCAGTTCTTC
abundance: -; v_gene: TRBV13; d_gene: -; len: 11; j_gene: TRBJ2-5; CDR3aa: CASSIRETQYF; CDR3nt: TGTGCCAGCTCTATAAGGGAGACCCAGTACTTC
abundance: -; v_gene: TRBV28; d_gene: -; len: 14; j_gene: TRBJ2-6; CDR3aa: CASSTDTGANVLTF; CDR3nt: TGTGCCAGCAGTACGGATACTGGGGCCAACGTCCTGACTTTC
abundance: -; v_gene: TRBV7-2; d_gene: -; len: 13; j_gene: TRBJ1-2; CDR3aa: CASSSGVNYGYTF; CDR3nt: TGTGCCAGCAGCTCGGGTGTAAACTATGGCTACACCTTC
abundance: -; v_gene: TRBV19; d_gene: -; len: 14; j_gene: TRBJ2-3; CDR3aa: CASSIWGNTDTQYF; CDR3nt: TGTGCCAGTAGTATATGGGGAAACACAGATACGCAGTATTTT
abundance: -; v_gene: TRBV4-2; d_gene: -; len: 12; j_gene: TRBJ2-1; CDR3aa: CASSQSRGEQFF; CDR3nt: TGTGCCAGCAGCCAAAGTAGGGGTGAGCAGTTCTTC
abundance: -; v_gene: TRBV10-2; d_gene: -; len: 12; j_gene: TRBJ2-3; CDR3aa: CASSDATDTQYF; CDR3nt: TGCGCCAGCAGTGACGCAACGGATACGCAGTATTTT